This T cell receptor (beta chain) was retrieved from a study of regulatory T cells in long-lasting Graves disease. Trimming took off 10 bases at V and 5 bases at J, with 20 bases between the two ends. Per the germline V gene, CDR1 is MNHEY and CDR2 is SVGEGT. CDR3 length: 14 residues. Sequencing libraries for TCR beta were prepared with iRepertoire HTBI primers and Arm-PCR of CDR3 regions. From the multiplex PCR reads, TCRdb called clonotypes with MiXCR, one entry per CDR3 protein. Here the sample spans 600,000 to 850,000 distinct CDR3 sequences, approximately 29% being singletons. The sample's time point: persistent/refractory GD, antithyroid drugs over 5 years with positive TRAb. RNA isolated from PBMCs was used to make the TCR library.

This clonotype was sampled from a female donor with Graves disease. Here the sequenced sample was peripheral blood mononuclear cells (PBMCs), taken when the disease was refractory, from a patient treated with antithyroid drugs. This chain connects TRBV6-2 or TRBV6-3 to TRBJ1-1; no firm D call. CDR3 region: CATHLDGTATEAFF. CDR3 bases: TGTGCCACCCACTTGGACGGAACCGCAACTGAAGCTTTCTTT.